Each of the 26 T cell receptor beta chains below was sequenced from the same sample in a study of control samples from healthy donors and cancer patients. The protocol was immunoSEQ multiplex PCR, while the TCRdb copy is restricted to in-frame clones and leaves out a portion. This sample has 130,000 or so clones; roughly 87% occur once, and the top ten carry around 9.4%. The sequenced sample was blood. The receptors stem from a man in his forties in good health.

The chain carries TRBV7-9 and TRBJ2-7; D not resolved. V dropped 5 bases and J dropped 4 bases, with 9 bases sitting between them. Germline CDR1 and CDR2: SEHNR and FQNEAQ (reference sequence). This CDR3 has 12 residues. The CDR3 DNA sequence: TGTGCCAGCAGCCAAAGGGCGTACGAGCAGTACTTC. Protein product: CASSQRAYEQYF.

J is TRBJ1-2 and V is TRBV13; D is uncertain. The V and J ends lost 11 bases and 4 bases respectively, with 23 bases between them. The CDR3 is 15 residues long. The germline V gene has CDR1 PRHDT and CDR2 FYEKMQ (reference sequence). The CDR3 reads CASLPREFSAYGYTF. Written as DNA, the CDR3 is TGTGCCTCCCTCCCCCGGGAGTTCTCGGCCTATGGCTACACCTTC.

V gene TRBV7-2 combines with J gene TRBJ2-3; 9 positions agree with TRBD2. CDR1 SGHTA and CDR2 FQGNSA come from the germline V gene. The CDR3 has 16 amino acids. V trimming: 2 bases; J trimming: 3 bases; junction bases outside the gene matches: 6. The chain's CDR3 is CASSLMRGGGTDTQYF. CDR3 DNA sequence: TGTGCCAGCAGCTTAATGCGGGGGGGTGGAACAGATACGCAGTATTTT. Together with reference TRBV7-2 and TRBJ2-3, the CDR3 gives the full variable domain: GAGVSQSPSNKVTEKGKDVELRCDPISGHTALYWYRQSLGQGLEFLIYFQGNSAPDKSGLPSDRFSAERTGGSVSTLTIQRTQQEDSAVYLCASSLMRGGGTDTQYFGPGTRLTVL.

Here the CDR3 DNA reads TGTGCCAGCAGCTTTTCAGGGGCTGGGGAGACCCAGTACTTC. Protein: CASSFSGAGETQYF. The rearrangement joins TRBV7-2 to TRBJ2-5; possibly TRBD1 for D (6 bases). The CDR3 contains 14 residues. Trimming left V 3 bases short and J 5 bases short, with 13 bases between. Per germline, CDR1 SGHTA and CDR2 FQGNSA.

The rearrangement links TRBV3-1 (or the pseudogene TRBV3-2) to TRBJ2-3, with a tentative D call TRBD1 (5 bases). Trimming shortened V by 4 bases and J by 2 bases, and 19 bases separated the two germline ends. The CDR3 has 17 amino acids. The germline V gene has CDR1 LGHDT and CDR2 YNNKEL (reference sequence). CDR3 protein: CASSPPRLGRFTDTQYF. The CDR3 DNA follows: TGTGCCAGCAGCCCACCCCGCTTGGGGCGGTTCACAGATACGCAGTATTTT.

The genes are TRBV15 and TRBJ2-1; tentatively, D is TRBD2 (6 bases). The V end lost 1 base, the J end lost 9 bases, and 16 bases lay between the germline ends. Germline V gene lookup returns CDR1 LNHNV and CDR2 YYDKDF (reference sequence). The CDR3 has 15 residues. The CDR3 coding sequence is TGTGCCACCAGCAGAGTTCGGGGGACCGGCGCTGAGCAGTTCTTC. It translates to CATSRVRGTGAEQFF.

The chain uses TRBV30 and TRBJ2-3; 8 bases are shared with TRBD1. The V and J ends lost 3 bases and 0 bases, in that order; junction bases with no gene match: 5. The CDR3 runs to 15 residues. Looked up from germline, CDR1 is GTSNPN and CDR2 is SVGIG (reference sequence). CDR3 in amino acids: CAWSRDRSSTDTQYF. The DNA for the CDR3 is TGTGCCTGGAGCAGGGACAGGTCTAGCACAGATACGCAGTATTTT.

The chain joins TRBV4-3 to TRBJ1-2, with 9 bases fitting TRBD1. Germline loops: CDR1 LGHNA, CDR2 YSLEER. The trim removed 2 bases at V and 5 bases at J, leaving 6 bases unmatched. This CDR3 has 15 amino acids. The CDR3 loop reads CASSQLQGAGYGYTF. Here the CDR3 DNA reads TGCGCCAGCAGCCAATTACAGGGGGCTGGGTATGGCTACACCTTC.

CDR3 DNA: TGCGCCAGCAGCTTGGAGGGGTATAGCAATCAGCCCCAGCATTTT. It codes for CASSLEGYSNQPQHF. J is TRBJ1-5 and V is TRBV5-1, with D possibly TRBD1 on 5 matching bases. There are 15 residues in the CDR3. V lost 0 bases, J lost 0 bases, and 7 bases lay in between. Looked up from germline, CDR1 is SGHRS and CDR2 is YFSETQ.

The rearrangement links TRBV5-8 to TRBJ2-1; D may correspond to TRBD1 or TRBD2 (6 bases each). V lost 3 bases and J 1 base, leaving 14 bases between the germline ends. The V gene's germline CDR1 is SGHTS and CDR2 YDEGEE. CDR3 size: 16 residues. The CDR3 DNA reads TGTGCCAGCAGCTACCTGGGGGGCCTGTCCTACAATGAGCAGTTCTTC. It translates to CASSYLGGLSYNEQFF.

This sequence joins TRBV3-1 (or the pseudogene TRBV3-2) and TRBJ2-2; perhaps TRBD2 as D (6 bases). Per germline, CDR1 LGHDT and CDR2 YNNKEL (reference sequence). Trimming took 4 bases from V and 4 from J, leaving 16 bases between them. CDR3 size: 16 residues. The CDR3 sequence: CASSPGRTTLTGELFF. DNA for the CDR3: TGTGCCAGCAGCCCCGGTAGGACTACCCTCACCGGGGAGCTGTTTTTT.

V gene TRBV11-3 combines with J gene TRBJ1-4; 8 bases are shared with TRBD1. The germline V gene encodes CDR1 SGHNT and CDR2 YENEEA. The V and J ends lost 7 bases and 7 bases, in that order; junction bases with no gene match: 5. The CDR3 loop spans 13 amino acids. This CDR3 is CASTGGLREKLFF. CDR3 DNA: TGTGCCAGCACAGGGGGCTTACGTGAAAAACTGTTTTTT. Full variable domain (outside the CDR3, taken from reference TRBV11-3 and TRBJ1-4): EAGVVQSPRYKIIEKKQPVAFWCNPISGHNTLYWYLQNLGQGPELLIRYENEEAVDDSQLPKDRFSAERLKGVDSTLKIQPAELGDSAVYLCASTGGLREKLFFGSGTQLSVL.

The rearrangement uses TRBV24-1 and TRBJ2-1, with D maybe TRBD1 (6 bases). CDR1 and CDR2 (germline): KGHDR, SFDVKD. Trimming removed 5 bases at V and 5 bases at J, with 15 bases between. The CDR3 runs 15 residues. The CDR3 is CATSGGAGTNNEQFF. CDR3 coding DNA: TGTGCCACCAGTGGAGGGGCAGGGACAAACAATGAGCAGTTCTTC.

This clone was counted once. CDR3 sequence reads: CASTKGGGTDTQYF. CDR3 coding DNA: TGTGCCAGCACCAAGGGGGGCGGCACAGATACGCAGTATTTT. The chain is built from TRBV25-1 and TRBJ2-3; D tentatively reads TRBD1 or TRBD2 (6 bases each). The CDR3 runs 14 residues. Germline loops: CDR1 MGHDK, CDR2 SYGVNS. V was trimmed by 7 bases and J by 1 base, leaving 12 bases between them. Together with reference TRBV25-1 and TRBJ2-3, the CDR3 gives the full variable domain: EADIYQTPRYLVIGTGKKITLECSQTMGHDKMYWYQQDPGMELHLIHYSYGVNSTEKGDLSSESTVSRIRTEHFPLTLESARPSHTSQYLCASTKGGGTDTQYFGPGTRLTVL.

The chain combines TRBV9 with TRBJ1-4; 7 positions match TRBD1. V trimming: 4 bases; J trimming: 4 bases; junction bases outside the gene matches: 7. The CDR3 is 15 amino acids. Germline CDR1 and CDR2: SGDLS and YYNGEE. The CDR3 DNA reads as TGTGCCAGCAGCCCCAGGGGGGCAGATAATGAAAAACTGTTTTTT. Translation: CASSPRGADNEKLFF.

This clone has more than one count but fewer than ten. Written as DNA, the CDR3 is TGCGCCAGCAGCCGCACACCGGGACATAGCTCCTACAATGAGCAGTTCTTC. Its translation: CASSRTPGHSSYNEQFF. This chain links TRBV4-1 with TRBJ2-1; the D gene is possibly TRBD1 (6 bases). V was cut by 4 bases and J by 0 bases, with 16 bases left in between. Germline lookup yields CDR1 MGHRA and CDR2 YSYEKL. The CDR3 loop spans 17 amino acids.

The V and J genes are TRBV4-2 and TRBJ2-5; TRBD2 matches 14 bases. The CDR3 has 17 residues. CDR1 and CDR2 (germline): LGHNA, YNFKEQ. After removal of 1 base from V and 2 bases from J, the junction contained 3 bases not matched to a gene. The CDR3 spells CASSQGGTSGGQETQYF. In DNA, the CDR3 is TGTGCCAGCAGCCAAGGGGGGACTAGCGGGGGACAAGAGACCCAGTACTTC.

Points on this clone: A read error may produce the germline difference seen at one junction end. Other DNA sequences in the same sample also yield this CDR3. V gene TRBV7-8 combines with J gene TRBJ2-6; 9 bases match TRBD2. The CDR3 loop spans 15 amino acids. Germline-derived CDR1 and CDR2 are SGHVS and FQNEAQ. The CDR3 loop reads CASSPRGGGANVLTF. The CDR3, as DNA: TGCGCCAGCAGCCCGCGGGGGGGAGGGGCCAACGTCCTGACTTTC.

V gene TRBV12-5 combines with J gene TRBJ1-1; TRBD1 might be the D (5 bases). This CDR3 is 14 amino acids long. CDR1 is LGHNT and CDR2 is FRNRAP in the germline V gene. V lost 9 bases, J lost 0 bases, and 14 bases lay in between. CDR3 in amino acids: CASRKGTMNTEAFF. The CDR3 DNA sequence: TGTGCTAGCCGGAAGGGGACGATGAACACTGAAGCTTTCTTT.

V is TRBV7-2 and J is TRBJ1-2; D uncertain. The CDR3 is 13 amino acids. CDR1 and CDR2 from the germline V gene are SGHTA and FQGNSA. V was trimmed by 3 bases and J by 5 bases, leaving 10 bases between them. The CDR3 region is CASSFKLSYGYTF. In DNA, the CDR3 is TGTGCCAGCAGCTTCAAGCTATCGTATGGCTACACCTTC.

V and J are TRBV6-1 and TRBJ1-4; D remains ambiguous. With 1 base removed from V and 11 bases from J, the gap between germline ends came to 8 bases. Germline V lookup: CDR1 MNHNS, CDR2 SASEGT. The CDR3 totals 12 residues. DNA of the CDR3: TGTGCCAGCAGTGAAGGTGCGACGAAACTGTTTTTT. Its translation: CASSEGATKLFF.

This chain uses TRBV30 with TRBJ1-1, with D tentatively TRBD1 (6 bases). Trimming removed 0 bases at V and 0 bases at J, with 8 bases between. The CDR3 is 14 residues long. The germline CDR1 and CDR2 sequences are GTSNPN and SVGIG (reference sequence). CDR3 DNA sequence: TGTGCCTGGAGTGTGGACAGAATGAACACTGAAGCTTTCTTT. Its protein is CAWSVDRMNTEAFF.

This chain connects TRBV5-1 to TRBJ2-7; D uncertain. V was shortened by 2 bases and J by 3 bases, with 6 bases between the two germline ends. Germline lookup yields CDR1 SGHRS and CDR2 YFSETQ. The CDR3 contains 12 residues. The CDR3 loop is CASSFSDYEQYF. The DNA for the CDR3 is TGCGCCAGCAGCTTCTCTGACTACGAGCAGTACTTC. Based on the CDR3 plus reference TRBV5-1 and TRBJ2-7, the full variable domain is KAGVTQTPRYLIKTRGQQVTLSCSPISGHRSVSWYQQTPGQGLQFLFEYFSETQRNKGNFPGRFSGRQFSNSRSEMNVSTLELGDSALYLCASSFSDYEQYFGPGTRLTVT.

The rearrangement joins TRBV7-2 to TRBJ2-1; unclear D gene. Germline V gene sequence: CDR1 SGHTA, CDR2 FQGNSA. V dropped 2 bases and J dropped 6 bases, with 8 bases sitting between them. The CDR3 has 13 residues. The CDR3 loop reads CASSLLGVNEQFF. Here the CDR3 DNA reads TGTGCCAGCAGCTTATTAGGCGTCAATGAGCAGTTCTTC.

Only one count was recorded for this clone. The genes are TRBV19 and TRBJ2-3, with 10 bases aligning to TRBD2. The CDR3 extends over 15 amino acids. The ends lost 5 bases at V and 4 bases at J; junction bases unmatched: 6. Germline-derived CDR1 and CDR2 are LNHDA and SQIVND (reference sequence). The CDR3 DNA follows: TGTGCCAGTAGTTGGTCTAGCGGGGGTTCAGATACGCAGTATTTT. This gives the protein CASSWSSGGSDTQYF.

The CDR3 loop is CASRDRGQGANEQFF. DNA for the CDR3: TGCGCCAGCAGGGACCGGGGACAGGGGGCGAATGAGCAGTTCTTC. This rearrangement joins TRBV4-3 to TRBJ2-1, with 12 bases matching TRBD1. The CDR3 is made up of 15 amino acids. V gave up 6 bases and J gave up 7 bases; unmatched junction bases: 7. Germline assignment: CDR1 LGHNA and CDR2 YSLEER.